This entry features one TCR beta chain sequence. This clonotype was found a few times. What antigen it recognizes has not been identified. Nothing much larger sits one base from this clone, and base qualities are not available. The 39 donors, aged about 6 to 95 years, were systemically healthy Caucasian individuals from Russia. Each donor gave 8 to 10 milliliters of peripheral blood, collected into EDTA-treated Vacutainer tubes. PBMCs were isolated by Ficoll-Paque density-gradient centrifugation, with at least 7 million obtained per sample. Total RNA, at least 6 micrograms per sample, was extracted from PBMCs with Trizol reagent. For every donor, flow cytometry on a PBMC aliquot measured the percentage of naive CD45RAhigh/CD27high T cells. Per the germline V gene, MDHEN is the CDR1 and SYDVKM is the CDR2. The CDR3 has 14 amino acids, counting the end cysteine and phenylalanine. Only the CDR3 portion is preserved as DNA: 42 bases, with reading frame beginning at the first base. The germline ends are 16 bases apart after V is trimmed by 7 bases and J by 3 bases.

The library was made by 5' RACE. The second PCR ran for about 6 to 12 cycles and used a J-beta primer mix along with a sample-barcoded 5' primer. A template-switch 5' adaptor carrying 12 random nucleotides introduced a unique molecular identifier onto each TCR beta cDNA molecule. At least 2.5 million CDR3-containing paired-end reads were obtained from each sample. All of the RNA was converted into first-strand cDNA using the Mint cDNA synthesis kit, with a TRBC-specific oligonucleotide serving as the primer. Following uracil-DNA glycosylase treatment, a first 18-cycle PCR with universal primers M1SS and BC2_uni_R was performed on all cDNA. The study's own analysis went as follows. Each sample was normalized by randomly selecting 1 million high-quality reads, each carrying a distinct molecular identifier. Reads sharing molecular identifiers were discarded rather than binned into consensus sequences. MiTCR, set to a Q25 quality threshold and the strictest error-elimination algorithm, was used for CDR3 identification, clonotype clustering and error correction. A nonparametric unseen species model using Euler transformation provided a lower-bound estimate of total TCR beta diversity. TCRdb trimmed public reads at Q25 via fastp, called clones via MiXCR and kept in-frame beta chains. Identical CDR3 protein sequences are pooled into one entry, listed with their most common genes and DNA. The V and J calls were determined by TCRdb, not by the authors. Here the sample has around 2 million distinct CDR3 sequences; about 39% occur a single time. The leading ten clones occupy 20% to 25% of the sample.

This sample was taken from a study of blood T cells in healthy people across ages (dated by TCRdb to the mid-2010s). With regard to the full study: In model experiments, template switching captured about one uniquely barcoded TCR beta cDNA molecule for every two T cells. The donors were divided into four age groups: young (average 16 years), middle-aged (around 41), aged (roughly 60) and long-lived (roughly 88). The study analyzed two additional independent replicas of 1 million unique cDNA reads from the same blood draw for two donors, one aged 18 to 30 and one aged 80 or older. The study measured age-related changes in TCR beta repertoire diversity using deep sequencing normalized with unique cDNA molecular identifiers. To avoid experimental bias, donors of different ages were randomly spread across the sequencing lanes. Results and caveats for the whole study, not just this receptor: Because profiling used bulk unsorted PBMCs, naive and antigen-experienced compartments could not be compared conclusively. The long-lived group showed more naive CD4+ T cells, fewer expanded clones and increased TCR diversity than the aged group, suggesting age selection. Because donor CMV infection status was unknown, age-related changes in expanded clonotypes were potentially confounded. There was a strong correlation between observed TCR beta diversity and the percentage of naive T cells measured by flow cytometry. Estimates of total diversity based on one million sequenced T cells were considered lower bounds and underestimates. Observed TCR beta diversity per million T cells fell roughly linearly with age, and a significant reduction was already apparent by age approximately 41.

The sequence was obtained from a human donor in good health. The sample consisted of blood. The rearranged segments are TRBV28 and TRBJ2-7; TRBD1 might be the D gene, on 6 matching bases. The nucleotides are TGTGCCAGCACGTTACAGGGATCCAGCTACGAGCAGTACTTC. This codes for CASTLQGSSYEQYF. Joined to the reference TRBV28 and TRBJ2-7 proteins, this CDR3 gives the full variable domain: DVKVTQSSRYLVKRTGEKVFLECVQDMDHENMFWYRQDPGLGLRLIYFSYDVKMKEKGDIPEGYSVSREKKERFSLILESASTNQTSMYLCASTLQGSSYEQYFGPGTRLTVT.